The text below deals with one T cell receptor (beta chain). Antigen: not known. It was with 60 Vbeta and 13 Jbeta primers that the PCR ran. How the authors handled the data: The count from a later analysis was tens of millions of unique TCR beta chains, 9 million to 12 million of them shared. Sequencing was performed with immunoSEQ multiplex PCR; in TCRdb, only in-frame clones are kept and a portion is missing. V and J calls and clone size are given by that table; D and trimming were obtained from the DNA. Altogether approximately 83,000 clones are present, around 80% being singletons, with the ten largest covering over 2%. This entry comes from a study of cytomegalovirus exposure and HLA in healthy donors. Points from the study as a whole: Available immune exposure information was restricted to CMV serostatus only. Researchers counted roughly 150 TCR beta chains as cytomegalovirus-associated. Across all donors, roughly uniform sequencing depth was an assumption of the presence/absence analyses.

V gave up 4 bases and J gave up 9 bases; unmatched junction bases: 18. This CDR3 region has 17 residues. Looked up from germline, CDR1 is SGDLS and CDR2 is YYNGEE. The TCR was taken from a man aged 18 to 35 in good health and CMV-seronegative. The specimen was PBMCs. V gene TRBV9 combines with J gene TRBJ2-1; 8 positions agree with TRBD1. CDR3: CASSPPSRGLHGGEQFF. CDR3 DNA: TGTGCCAGCAGCCCCCCATCCAGGGGGCTACATGGGGGTGAGCAGTTCTTC.